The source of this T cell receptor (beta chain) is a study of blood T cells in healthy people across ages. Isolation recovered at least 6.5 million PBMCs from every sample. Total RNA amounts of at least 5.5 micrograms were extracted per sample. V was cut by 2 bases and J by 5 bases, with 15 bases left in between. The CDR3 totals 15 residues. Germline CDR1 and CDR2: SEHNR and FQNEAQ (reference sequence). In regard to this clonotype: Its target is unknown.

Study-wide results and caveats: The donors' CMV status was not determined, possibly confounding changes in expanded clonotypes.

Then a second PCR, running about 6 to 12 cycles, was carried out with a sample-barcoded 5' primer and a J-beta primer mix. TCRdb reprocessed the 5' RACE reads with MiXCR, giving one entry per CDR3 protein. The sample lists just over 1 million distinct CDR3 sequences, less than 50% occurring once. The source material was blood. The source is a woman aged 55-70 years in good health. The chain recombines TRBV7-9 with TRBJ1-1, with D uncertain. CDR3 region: CASSLKKSGETEAFF. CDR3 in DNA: TGTGCCAGCAGCTTAAAAAAGTCAGGAGAAACTGAAGCTTTCTTT. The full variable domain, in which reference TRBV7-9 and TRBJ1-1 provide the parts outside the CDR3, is DTGVSQNPRHKITKRGQNVTFRCDPISEHNRLYWYRQTLGQGPEFLTYFQNEAQLEKSRLLSDRFSAERPKGSFSTLEIQRTEQGDSAMYLCASSLKKSGETEAFFGQGTRLTVV.